Below, 5 T cell receptor beta chains from the same sample are listed, as sequenced in a study of T cells after yellow fever vaccination. TCRdb itself ran the 5' RACE reads through MiXCR, one entry per CDR3 protein. The data hold some 320,000 distinct CDR3 sequences, with around 10% observed a single time. The sample was CD4+ T cells sorted from PBMCs, taken 5 days after the yellow fever booster vaccination. These receptors originate from a man aged 18 to 30 who received the YFV17D yellow fever vaccine.

The chain combines TRBV7-2 with TRBJ2-5, with a weak D call TRBD2 (5 bases). The CDR3 totals 13 residues. Germline V CDR1 and CDR2: SGHTA, FQGNSA. V was pared by 4 bases and J by 9 bases, with 15 bases between. The CDR3 nucleotides read TGTGCCAGCAGCTCGGACTGGTCCGGGGCCCAGTACTTC. Residues: CASSSDWSGAQYF.

In its sample, this clonotype was seen a few times. The gene calls are TRBV19 and TRBJ2-1, with no clear D. V lost 5 bases, J lost 3 bases, and 20 bases lay in between. This CDR3 region has 17 residues. Germline loops: CDR1 LNHDA, CDR2 SQIVND (reference sequence). Written as DNA, the CDR3 is TGTGCCAGTAGTGCGCCCCCTGGGCGGTCAAACTACAATGAGCAGTTCTTC. Encoded protein: CASSAPPGRSNYNEQFF.

The sample holds a few counts of this clonotype. The rearrangement links TRBV7-2 to TRBJ1-3; D unresolved. With 0 bases removed from V and 0 bases from J, the gap between germline ends came to 9 bases. This CDR3 is built from 16 residues. Germline CDR1 is SGHTA and CDR2 is FQGNSA. CDR3 in amino acids: CASSLAPWNSGNTIYF. Here the CDR3 DNA reads TGTGCCAGCAGCTTAGCTCCGTGGAACTCTGGAAACACCATATATTTT.

This clonotype showed up many times. The genes are TRBV15 and TRBJ2-1; possibly TRBD2 for D (5 bases). Germline CDR1 is LNHNV and CDR2 is YYDKDF (reference sequence). V was shortened by 1 base and J by 7 bases, with 11 bases between the two germline ends. The CDR3 length is 14 residues. CDR3 nucleotide sequence: TGTGCCACCAGCAGAGTGAGGGCTGGGAATGAGCAGTTCTTC. This gives the protein CATSRVRAGNEQFF.

This chain links TRBV11-2 with TRBJ1-4; 7 bases agree with TRBD1. Trimming removed 3 bases from V and 0 bases from J; junction bases left unmatched: 10. The CDR3 runs 18 residues. The germline V gene encodes CDR1 SGHAT and CDR2 FQNNGV. DNA for the CDR3: TGTGCCAGCAGCTTTCCGACGGGACAGCGGGCAACTAATGAAAAACTGTTTTTT. Encoded protein: CASSFPTGQRATNEKLFF.